What follows are 8 T cell receptor beta chains derived from one specimen sequenced in a study of T cell changes during pregnancy in multiple sclerosis. Sequencing was performed with immunoSEQ multiplex PCR; in TCRdb, only in-frame clones are kept and a portion is missing. The sample has approximately 63,000 clones; roughly 93% are singletons. The source was CD8+ T cells from peripheral blood mononuclear cells, collected in the third trimester of pregnancy. Every receptor here comes from a female donor with multiple sclerosis, enrolled in a pregnancy study.

The V call is TRBV28, the J call TRBJ2-7, with TRBD2 as a possible D gene (5 bases). Germline CDR1 reads MDHEN; CDR2 reads SYDVKM. This CDR3 is built from 13 residues. Trimming stripped 2 bases from V and 6 bases from J, with 11 bases between. The CDR3 DNA follows: TGTGCCAGCAGTTTAACTGGAGGTTCCGAGCAGTACTTC. It is translated as CASSLTGGSEQYF.

The chain couples TRBV10-3 to TRBJ2-1, with 8 bases fitting TRBD2. CDR3 length equals 14 residues. CDR1 is ENHRY and CDR2 is SYGVKD in the germline V gene. J was trimmed by 2 bases and V by 6 bases; bases with no gene match: 3. CDR3 in DNA: TGTGCCATCAGCGGGACTAGTGCCTACAATGAGCAGTTCTTC. It translates to CAISGTSAYNEQFF.

The table lists this clone with a count of one. V is TRBV7-9 and J is TRBJ1-4, with D unresolved. CDR1 SEHNR and CDR2 FQNEAQ come from the germline V gene (reference sequence). The CDR3 spans 14 residues. Trimming took 1 base from V and 5 from J, leaving 8 bases between them. In DNA form, the CDR3 reads TGTGCCAGCAGCTTAGTCGGCGGAAATGAAAAACTGTTTTTT. It translates to CASSLVGGNEKLFF.

The J gene is TRBJ1-1, the V gene TRBV28, with 8 bases lining up with TRBD1. The CDR3 is 17 amino acids. Germline CDR1 MDHEN, CDR2 SYDVKM. V was clipped by 1 base and J by 1 base; unmatched bases: 8. The CDR3 coding sequence is TGTGCCAGCAGTTTATATTTGGCAGGGGGCGCGAACACTGAAGCTTTCTTT. Residues: CASSLYLAGGANTEAFF.

This clone was counted a single time. The rearrangement links TRBV27 to TRBJ2-1, with 14 bases that match TRBD2. V shed 5 bases, J shed 8 bases, and the junction held 11 bases outside the gene matches. Looked up from germline, CDR1 is MNHEY and CDR2 is SMNVEV (reference sequence). The CDR3 is 17 amino acids. CDR3 amino acids: CASSQQPGLAGADEQFF. As DNA, the CDR3 is TGTGCCAGCAGTCAACAACCGGGACTAGCGGGAGCGGATGAGCAGTTCTTC.

This chain uses TRBV4-1 with TRBJ2-1, with 13 positions matching TRBD2. Trimming at V came to 0 bases and at J to 8 bases, leaving 10 bases not matched to a gene. The CDR3 runs to 18 residues. Germline V gives CDR1 MGHRA, CDR2 YSYEKL. CDR3: CASSQDGLGLAGVDEQFF. Here the CDR3 DNA reads TGCGCCAGCAGCCAAGATGGGCTCGGACTAGCGGGAGTGGATGAGCAGTTCTTC.

The chain employs TRBV7-2 and TRBJ2-7; D may be TRBD2 (6 bases). CDR3 size: 16 residues. The V end lost 6 bases, the J end lost 2 bases, and 20 bases lay between the germline ends. From germline, CDR1 is SGHTA and CDR2 FQGNSA. The CDR3 loop is CASRPSSTEGPYEQYF. Written as DNA, the CDR3 is TGTGCCAGCAGACCGTCTAGCACGGAGGGCCCCTACGAGCAGTACTTC.

The J gene is TRBJ1-2, the V gene TRBV7-2; D not certain. This CDR3 comprises 14 residues. Germline V lookup: CDR1 SGHTA, CDR2 FQGNSA. V was trimmed by 5 bases and J by 4 bases, leaving 14 bases between them. CDR3 sequence: CASSPVEGSYGYTF. The DNA of the CDR3 is TGTGCCAGCAGCCCAGTGGAGGGATCCTATGGCTACACCTTC.